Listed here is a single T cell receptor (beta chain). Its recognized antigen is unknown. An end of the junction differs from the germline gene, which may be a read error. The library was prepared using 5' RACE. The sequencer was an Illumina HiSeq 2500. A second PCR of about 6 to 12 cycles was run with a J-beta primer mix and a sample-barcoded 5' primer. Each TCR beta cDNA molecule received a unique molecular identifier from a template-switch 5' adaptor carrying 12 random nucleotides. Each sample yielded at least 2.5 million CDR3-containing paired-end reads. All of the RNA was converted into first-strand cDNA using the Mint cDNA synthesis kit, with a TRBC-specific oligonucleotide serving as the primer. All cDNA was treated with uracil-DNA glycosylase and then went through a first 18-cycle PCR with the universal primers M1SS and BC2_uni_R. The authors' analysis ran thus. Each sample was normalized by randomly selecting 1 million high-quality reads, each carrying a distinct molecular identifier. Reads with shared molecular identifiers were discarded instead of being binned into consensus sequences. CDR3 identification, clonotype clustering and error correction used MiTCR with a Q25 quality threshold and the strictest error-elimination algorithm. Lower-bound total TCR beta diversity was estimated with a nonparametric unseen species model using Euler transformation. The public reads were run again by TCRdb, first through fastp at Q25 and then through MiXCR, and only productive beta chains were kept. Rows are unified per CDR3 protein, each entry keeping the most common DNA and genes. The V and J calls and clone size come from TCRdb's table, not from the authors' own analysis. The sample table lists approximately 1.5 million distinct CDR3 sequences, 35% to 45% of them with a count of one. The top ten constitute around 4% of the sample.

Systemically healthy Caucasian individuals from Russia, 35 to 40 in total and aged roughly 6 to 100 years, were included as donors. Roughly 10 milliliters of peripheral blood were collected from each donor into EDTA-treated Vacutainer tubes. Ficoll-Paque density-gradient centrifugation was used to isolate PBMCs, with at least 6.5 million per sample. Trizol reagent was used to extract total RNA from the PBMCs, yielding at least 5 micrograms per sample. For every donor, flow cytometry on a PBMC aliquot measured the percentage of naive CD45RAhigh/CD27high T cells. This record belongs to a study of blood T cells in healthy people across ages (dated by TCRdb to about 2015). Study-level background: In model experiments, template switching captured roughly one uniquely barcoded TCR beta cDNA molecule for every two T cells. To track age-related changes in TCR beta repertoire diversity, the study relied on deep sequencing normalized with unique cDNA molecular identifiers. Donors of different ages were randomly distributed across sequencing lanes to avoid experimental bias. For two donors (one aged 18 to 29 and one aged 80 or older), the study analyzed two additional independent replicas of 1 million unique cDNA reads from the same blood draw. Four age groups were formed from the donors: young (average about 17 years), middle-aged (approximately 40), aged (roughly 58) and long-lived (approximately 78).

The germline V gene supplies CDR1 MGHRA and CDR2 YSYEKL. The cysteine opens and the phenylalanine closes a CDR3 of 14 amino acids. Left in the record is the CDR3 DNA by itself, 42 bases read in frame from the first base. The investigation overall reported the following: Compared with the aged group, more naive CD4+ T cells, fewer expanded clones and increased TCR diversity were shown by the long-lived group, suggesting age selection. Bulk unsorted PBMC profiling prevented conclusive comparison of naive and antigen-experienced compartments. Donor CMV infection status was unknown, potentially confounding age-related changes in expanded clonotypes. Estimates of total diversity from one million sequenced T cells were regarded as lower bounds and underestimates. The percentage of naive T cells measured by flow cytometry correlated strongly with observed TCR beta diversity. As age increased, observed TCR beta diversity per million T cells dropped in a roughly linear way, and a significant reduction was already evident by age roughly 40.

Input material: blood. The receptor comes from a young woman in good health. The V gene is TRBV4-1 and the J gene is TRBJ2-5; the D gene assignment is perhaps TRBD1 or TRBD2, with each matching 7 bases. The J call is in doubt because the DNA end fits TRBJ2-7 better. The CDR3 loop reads CTSRGGSPTYEQYF. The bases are TGCACCAGCAGGGGGGGATCCCCAACCTACGAGCAGTACTTC.